The 32 T cell receptor beta chains in this list originate from one sample, sequenced in a study of T cells expressing NK-cell markers. TCRdb reprocessed the 5' RACE reads, with one entry per CDR3 protein and no DNA. The sample includes around 550,000 distinct CDR3 sequences. Sample: blood T cells: a sorted CD56 or NKG2C T cell subset, CD4+ or CD8+ T cells, or bulk PBMC T cells (not recorded which). These receptors originate from a man aged 18-30 years in good health.

The chain carries TRBV12-3 or TRBV12-4 and TRBJ2-1. CDR3 length: 16 residues. CDR3: CASSFSGSRAYNEQFF.

The chain couples TRBV3-1 to TRBJ1-3. This CDR3 region has 15 residues. CDR1 LGHDT and CDR2 YNNKEL come from the germline V gene (reference sequence). Here the CDR3 reads CASSQGRRSGNTIYF.

The chain is built from TRBV7-9 and TRBJ2-5. Per germline, CDR1 SEHNR and CDR2 FQNEAQ (reference sequence). The CDR3 sequence is 14 residues long. The CDR3 sequence is CASSGTGCWETQYF.

The chain links TRBV5-5 to TRBJ1-6; TCRdb calls TRBD1, which cannot be checked without DNA. From germline, CDR1 is SGHKS and CDR2 YYEKEE (reference sequence). This CDR3 is built from 17 residues. The CDR3 loop reads CASSSPAAAYSDSPLHF. Drawing the rest from reference TRBV5-5 and TRBJ1-6, the complete variable domain is DAGVTQSPTHLIKTRGQQVTLRCSPISGHKSVSWYQQVLGQGPQFIFQYYEKEERGRGNFPDRFSARQFPNYSSELNVNALLLGDSALYLCASSSPAAAYSDSPLHFGNGTRLTVT.

J is TRBJ2-6 and V is TRBV24-1; TCRdb selects TRBD2, and the lack of DNA leaves this call unchecked. The CDR3 is 22 residues long. Looked up from germline, CDR1 is KGHDR and CDR2 is SFDVKD. CDR3 in amino acids: CATSDLPARVTSGISGANVLTF.

The V call is TRBV5-6, the J call TRBJ2-3; TCRdb designates TRBD1, a call that cannot be tested without DNA. CDR1 is SGHDT, CDR2 YYEEEE, per germline. The CDR3 totals 13 residues. CDR3 in amino acids: CASCRDRTDTQYF.

The chain links TRBV5-6 to TRBJ2-3; TCRdb picks TRBD2, but there is no DNA to check that call. CDR1 is SGHDT and CDR2 is YYEEEE in the germline V gene. The CDR3 contains 17 residues. CDR3 loop: CASSKLGASGYTDTQYF.

The chain links TRBV7-2 to TRBJ2-3; TCRdb's D call, TRBD2, is unchecked because there is no DNA. CDR3 size: 16 residues. CDR1 SGHTA and CDR2 FQGNSA come from the germline V gene. CDR3 loop: CASSLNPGLRGDTQYF.

V and J are TRBV6-2 or TRBV6-3 and TRBJ1-1; TCRdb's D gene call, TRBD1, goes unchecked for lack of DNA. Germline V lookup: CDR1 MNHEY, CDR2 SVGEGT. The CDR3 contains 13 residues. The chain's CDR3 is CATSSGADTEAFF.

This chain uses TRBV12-3 or TRBV12-4 with TRBJ2-5; TCRdb's D call of TRBD2 is untestable without DNA. CDR3 length: 17 amino acids. CDR3 sequence reads: CASSPRRDLADQETQYF.

This rearrangement joins TRBV5-1 to TRBJ2-2; absent DNA, TCRdb's TRBD1 call cannot be checked. Germline CDR1 reads SGHRS; CDR2 reads YFSETQ. The CDR3 runs 16 residues. The CDR3 is CASSPTSRGFGGSLFF.

This rearrangement joins TRBV7-9 to TRBJ2-1; TCRdb picks TRBD1, but there is no DNA to check that call. CDR3 size: 14 residues. The germline V gene encodes CDR1 SEHNR and CDR2 FQNEAQ (reference sequence). Here the CDR3 reads CASSPGGANNEQFF.

The V and J genes are TRBV29-1 and TRBJ2-7; TCRdb indicates TRBD1, and absent DNA this call remains unverified. CDR1 is SQVTM and CDR2 is ANQGSEA in the germline V gene. The CDR3 totals 11 residues. The CDR3 loop reads CSVEGDRLQYF.

The V gene is TRBV20-1, the J gene TRBJ2-3; TCRdb's D call, TRBD1, is unchecked because there is no DNA. From germline, CDR1 is DFQATT and CDR2 SNEGSKA (reference sequence). This CDR3 is 16 amino acids long. The CDR3 is CSARDEEAQGADTQYF.

The rearrangement joins TRBV3-1 to TRBJ2-7; TCRdb returns TRBD1, unconfirmable since there is no DNA. Per germline, CDR1 LGHDT and CDR2 YNNKEL (reference sequence). This CDR3 contains 14 residues. The chain's CDR3 is CASSQERTDYEQYF.

V usage is TRBV28 and J usage is TRBJ2-7; TCRdb reports TRBD1, a call that lacks DNA to check it against. CDR1 is MDHEN, CDR2 SYDVKM, per germline. The CDR3 runs 15 residues. The CDR3 spells CASRTRGGRADEQYF.

This sequence joins TRBV4-1 and TRBJ1-1; TCRdb's assignment of TRBD1 cannot be checked, as there is no DNA. This CDR3 has 14 residues. Per germline, CDR1 MGHRA and CDR2 YSYEKL. Here the CDR3 reads CASSQGQGGLEAFF.

CDR3 protein: CASSLLQSPRAYEQYF. The chain employs TRBV7-8 and TRBJ2-7; no DNA is available, so the TRBD2 call from TCRdb remains unchecked. This CDR3 spans 16 amino acids. Germline V CDR1 and CDR2: SGHVS, FQNEAQ.

The chain joins TRBV12-3 or TRBV12-4 to TRBJ2-5; TCRdb lists TRBD1, though no DNA is available to test this call. CDR3 length: 14 amino acids. This CDR3 reads CASRFRESWETQYF.

The CDR3 region is CASSYSAGELFF. The rearrangement links TRBV6-2 or TRBV6-3 to TRBJ2-2. The CDR3 is 12 residues long. The V gene's germline CDR1 is MNHEY and CDR2 SVGEGT.

The chain carries TRBV15 and TRBJ2-4; no DNA is available, so the TRBD2 call from TCRdb remains unchecked. Germline V gene lookup returns CDR1 LNHNV and CDR2 YYDKDF (reference sequence). There are 15 residues in the CDR3. The CDR3 sequence is CATSREASGVNIQYF.

V usage is TRBV29-1 and J usage is TRBJ2-1; the D gene TCRdb calls, TRBD2, cannot be checked with no DNA. The length of the CDR3 is 13 residues. Looked up from germline, CDR1 is SQVTM and CDR2 is ANQGSEA. CDR3 amino acids: CSVTGITYNEQFF.

This chain links TRBV5-1 with TRBJ2-3; TCRdb proposes TRBD2, but this gene call is untestable without DNA. Per germline, CDR1 SGHRS and CDR2 YFSETQ. This CDR3 has 15 amino acids. Here the CDR3 reads CASSTSGSVADTQYF.

The chain uses TRBV7-9 and TRBJ2-1; TCRdb gives TRBD2 as the D gene, but with no DNA this cannot be confirmed. The germline V gene has CDR1 SEHNR and CDR2 FQNEAQ (reference sequence). There are 15 residues in the CDR3. CDR3 loop: CASSLGRERIYEQFF.

CDR3 sequence: CASSRIPSDTIYF. J is TRBJ1-3 and V is TRBV7-3. This CDR3 spans 13 amino acids. Germline values: CDR1 SGHTA, CDR2 FQGTGA.

V gene TRBV4-3 combines with J gene TRBJ2-3; absent DNA, TCRdb's TRBD2 call cannot be checked. The CDR3 is made up of 18 amino acids. Germline values: CDR1 LGHNA, CDR2 YSLEER. CDR3: CASSQDLAGGPGSDTQYF.

The chain recombines TRBV27 with TRBJ2-7; the TCRdb D gene call, TRBD1, has no DNA to confirm it. This CDR3 has 15 residues. The germline V gene has CDR1 MNHEY and CDR2 SMNVEV (reference sequence). CDR3 in amino acids: CASEHRGLFLYEQYF.

The chain employs TRBV5-6 and TRBJ2-5; no DNA is available, so the TRBD1 call from TCRdb remains unchecked. Germline CDR1 and CDR2: SGHDT and YYEEEE. The length of the CDR3 is 14 residues. Here the CDR3 reads CASSLGPDGVSQYF. Full variable domain (rest looked up from reference TRBV5-6 and TRBJ2-5): DAGVTQSPTHLIKTRGQQVTLRCSPKSGHDTVSWYQQALGQGPQFIFQYYEEEERQRGNFPDRFSGHQFPNYSSELNVNALLLGDSALYLCASSLGPDGVSQYFGPGTRLLVL.

The rearrangement links TRBV20-1 to TRBJ2-1; TCRdb selects TRBD1, and the lack of DNA leaves this call unchecked. CDR3 size: 18 residues. Germline V lookup: CDR1 DFQATT, CDR2 SNEGSKA (reference sequence). The CDR3 sequence: CSARPGDRGSSSYNEQFF.

This chain uses TRBV7-8 with TRBJ2-3; the TRBD2 assignment by TCRdb is unverifiable without DNA. The germline V gene encodes CDR1 SGHVS and CDR2 FQNEAQ. This CDR3 region has 16 residues. CDR3 loop: CASSFSRAGAGDTQYF.

This chain uses TRBV25-1 with TRBJ2-1; as DNA is missing, the TRBD1 call by TCRdb cannot be tested. The CDR3 consists of 12 residues. CDR1 MGHDK and CDR2 SYGVNS come from the germline V gene. The CDR3 spells CASLLGGNEQFF. Full variable domain (rest looked up from reference TRBV25-1 and TRBJ2-1): EADIYQTPRYLVIGTGKKITLECSQTMGHDKMYWYQQDPGMELHLIHYSYGVNSTEKGDLSSESTVSRIRTEHFPLTLESARPSHTSQYLCASLLGGNEQFFGPGTRLTVL.

The J gene is TRBJ2-7, the V gene TRBV7-2; TCRdb selects TRBD2, and the lack of DNA leaves this call unchecked. The germline gives CDR1 SGHTA, CDR2 FQGNSA. This CDR3 is built from 14 residues. CDR3 sequence: CASSPEGVAIEQYF.